Below are 8 T cell receptor beta chains sequenced from a single sample in a study of beta chain features in type 1 diabetes. cDNA synthesis used the whole RNA isolate, giving expressed TCRB sequences. The method was immunoSEQ multiplex PCR; TCRdb's version includes in-frame clones alone and lacks a portion of them. The sample has roughly 380,000 clones; about 18% are singletons. Material: naive CD4+ T cells from blood. These receptors were collected from a woman aged 18-30 years in good health.

This clone was counted a few times. V gene TRBV18 combines with J gene TRBJ2-3; D is uncertain. Deletions cut 4 bases from V and 0 bases from J, with 5 bases between. The CDR3 totals 13 residues. Germline CDR1 is KGHSH and CDR2 is LQKENI. In nucleotides, the CDR3 is TGTGCCAGCTCACGTTCTAGCACAGATACGCAGTATTTT. Its protein is CASSRSSTDTQYF.

This clone was seen a handful of times. The chain is built from TRBV5-1 and TRBJ2-2; no clear D. Germline CDR1 reads SGHRS; CDR2 reads YFSETQ. V was cut by 5 bases and J by 6 bases, with 5 bases left in between. CDR3 length: 11 residues. The CDR3 loop is CASSLPGELFF. The CDR3 DNA is TGCGCCAGCAGTCTCCCCGGGGAGCTGTTTTTT. Combining the CDR3 with reference TRBV5-1 and TRBJ2-2 gives the whole variable domain KAGVTQTPRYLIKTRGQQVTLSCSPISGHRSVSWYQQTPGQGLQFLFEYFSETQRNKGNFPGRFSGRQFSNSRSEMNVSTLELGDSALYLCASSLPGELFFGEGSRLTVL.

The table lists this clone with a few counts. The chain links TRBV7-2 to TRBJ2-5; D gene ambiguous. Trimming shortened V by 4 bases and J by 7 bases, and 16 bases separated the two germline ends. The length of the CDR3 is 14 residues. CDR1 is SGHTA, CDR2 FQGNSA, per germline. For the CDR3, the DNA is TGTGCCAGCAGCTCCACACGGTCGCCAGGGACCCAGTACTTC. Its translation is CASSSTRSPGTQYF.

CDR3 region: CSVSTGGHYGYTF. The CDR3 nucleotides read TGCAGCGTTTCGACAGGGGGCCACTATGGCTACACCTTC. The V gene is TRBV29-1, the J gene TRBJ1-2; 10 nucleotides align to TRBD1. This CDR3 comprises 13 residues. Germline V lookup: CDR1 SQVTM, CDR2 ANQGSEA. V lost 5 bases to trimming and J lost 3 bases; unmatched junction nucleotides: 3.

CDR3 nucleotide sequence: TGTGCCAGCAGTGAAGCGGGCAGGCCGTATGGCTACACCTTC. Translation: CASSEAGRPYGYTF. This chain uses TRBV2 with TRBJ1-2; D uncertain. Trimming took off 0 bases at V and 5 bases at J, with 10 bases between the two ends. CDR1 SNHLY and CDR2 FYNNEI come from the germline V gene. This CDR3 is built from 14 residues.

This clone was picked up a small number of times. This rearrangement joins TRBV9 to TRBJ2-1, with 8 bases aligning to TRBD2. The CDR3 totals 16 residues. Germline assignment: CDR1 SGDLS and CDR2 YYNGEE. J lost 1 base, V lost 4 bases, and 7 bases had no gene match. In DNA, the CDR3 is TGTGCCAGCAGCCAAGACCGGGGGGGGTCCTACAATGAGCAGTTCTTC. Its translation: CASSQDRGGSYNEQFF.

Comments on this clone: One end of the junction does not line up with germline, which may come from a read error. The CDR3 here is CASSFIGGVFFF. Written as DNA, the CDR3 is TGTGCCAGCAGCTTTATAGGGGGCGTGTTCTTCTTC. The gene calls are TRBV7-2 and TRBJ1-2; 7 bases match TRBD1. The CDR3 consists of 12 residues. Germline lookup yields CDR1 SGHTA and CDR2 FQGNSA.

The rearrangement links TRBV25-1 to TRBJ1-5; 10 nucleotides align to TRBD1. The CDR3 sequence is 14 residues long. After removal of 8 bases from V and 5 bases from J, the junction contained 6 bases not matched to a gene. The germline CDR1 and CDR2 sequences are MGHDK and SYGVNS. This chain's CDR3 is CASAGTGEYQPQHF. CDR3 DNA: TGTGCCAGCGCCGGGACAGGGGAATATCAGCCCCAGCATTTT.